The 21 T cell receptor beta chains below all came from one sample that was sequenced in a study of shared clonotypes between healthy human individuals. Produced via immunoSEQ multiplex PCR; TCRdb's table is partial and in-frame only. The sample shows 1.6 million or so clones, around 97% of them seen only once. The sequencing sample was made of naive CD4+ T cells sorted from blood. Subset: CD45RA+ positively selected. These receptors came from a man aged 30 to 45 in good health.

The CDR3 nucleotides read TGTGCCAGCTCAAAGGGTAATGAGCAGTTCTTC. Amino acid sequence: CASSKGNEQFF. This chain links TRBV18 with TRBJ2-1; D gene uncertain. This CDR3 comprises 11 residues. CDR1 is KGHSH, CDR2 LQKENI, per germline. V was cut by 5 bases and J by 7 bases, with 6 bases left in between.

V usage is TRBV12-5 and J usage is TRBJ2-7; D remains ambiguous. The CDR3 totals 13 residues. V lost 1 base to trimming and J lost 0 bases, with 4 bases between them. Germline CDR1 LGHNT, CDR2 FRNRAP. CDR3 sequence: CASGLDGSYEQYF. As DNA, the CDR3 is TGTGCTAGTGGTTTGGACGGCTCCTACGAGCAGTACTTC.

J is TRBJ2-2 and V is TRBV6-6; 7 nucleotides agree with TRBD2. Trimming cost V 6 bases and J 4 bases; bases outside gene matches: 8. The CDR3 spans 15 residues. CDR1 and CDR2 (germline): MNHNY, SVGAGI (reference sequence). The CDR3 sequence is CASRQGGGITGELFF. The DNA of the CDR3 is TGTGCCAGCAGGCAAGGCGGGGGTATCACCGGGGAGCTGTTTTTT.

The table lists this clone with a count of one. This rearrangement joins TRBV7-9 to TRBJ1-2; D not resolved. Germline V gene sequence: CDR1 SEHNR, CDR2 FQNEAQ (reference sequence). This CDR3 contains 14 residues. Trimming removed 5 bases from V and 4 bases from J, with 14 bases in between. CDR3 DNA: TGTGCCAGCAGCGATACTGGAGGGCTCTATGGCTACACCTTC. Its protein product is CASSDTGGLYGYTF.

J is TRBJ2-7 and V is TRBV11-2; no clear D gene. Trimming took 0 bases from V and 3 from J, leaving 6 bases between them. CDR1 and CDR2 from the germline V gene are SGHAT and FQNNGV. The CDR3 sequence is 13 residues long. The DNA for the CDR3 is TGTGCCAGCAGCTTAGATCCCGACTACGAGCAGTACTTC. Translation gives CASSLDPDYEQYF.

CDR3 coding DNA: TGTGCCAGCAGTTTAAATCCGGGCCTCTCCTACGAGCAGTACTTC. Protein sequence: CASSLNPGLSYEQYF. The chain couples TRBV28 to TRBJ2-7; no clear D. Germline values: CDR1 MDHEN, CDR2 SYDVKM. The V gene lost 2 bases and the J gene lost 0 bases, with 11 bases spanning the gap. The CDR3 spans 15 residues.

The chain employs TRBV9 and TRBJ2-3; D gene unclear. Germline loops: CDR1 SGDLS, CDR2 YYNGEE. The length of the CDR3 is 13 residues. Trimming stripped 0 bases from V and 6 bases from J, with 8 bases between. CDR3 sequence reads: CASSVATIDTQYF. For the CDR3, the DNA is TGTGCCAGCAGCGTAGCCACAATCGATACGCAGTATTTT.

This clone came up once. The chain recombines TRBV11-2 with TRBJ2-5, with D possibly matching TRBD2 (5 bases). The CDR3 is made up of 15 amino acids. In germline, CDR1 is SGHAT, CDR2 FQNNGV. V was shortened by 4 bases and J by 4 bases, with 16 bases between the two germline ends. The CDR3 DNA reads TGTGCCAGCAGCTCCTTACGCGGGTTGGGAGAGACCCAGTACTTC. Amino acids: CASSSLRGLGETQYF.

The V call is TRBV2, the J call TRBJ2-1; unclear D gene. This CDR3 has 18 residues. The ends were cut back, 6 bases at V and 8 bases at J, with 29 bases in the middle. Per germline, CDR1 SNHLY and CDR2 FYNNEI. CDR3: CASRLTGWWNSIHYEQFF. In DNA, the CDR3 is TGTGCCAGCAGATTAACCGGGTGGTGGAATAGTATCCACTATGAGCAGTTCTTC.

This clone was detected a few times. The CDR3: CATKTDFTYEQYF. The CDR3 region has the DNA TGTGCCACTAAGACGGACTTCACCTACGAGCAGTACTTC. The chain joins TRBV6-5 to TRBJ2-7, with a possible D match to TRBD2 (5 bases). CDR3 length equals 13 residues. Trimming took 10 bases from V and 2 from J, leaving 15 bases between them. Germline lookup yields CDR1 MNHEY and CDR2 SVGAGI.

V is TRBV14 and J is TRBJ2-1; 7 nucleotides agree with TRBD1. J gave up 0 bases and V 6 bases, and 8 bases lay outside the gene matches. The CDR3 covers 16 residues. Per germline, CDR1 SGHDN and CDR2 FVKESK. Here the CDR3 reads CASRPSTGNSYNEQFF. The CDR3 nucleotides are TGTGCCAGCAGACCTTCGACAGGGAACTCCTACAATGAGCAGTTCTTC.

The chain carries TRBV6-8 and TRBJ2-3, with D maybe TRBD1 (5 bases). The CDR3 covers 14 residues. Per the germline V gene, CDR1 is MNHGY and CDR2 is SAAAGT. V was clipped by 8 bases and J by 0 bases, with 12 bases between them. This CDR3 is CASSQGRSTDTQYF. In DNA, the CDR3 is TGTGCCAGCTCTCAGGGCCGAAGCACAGATACGCAGTATTTT.

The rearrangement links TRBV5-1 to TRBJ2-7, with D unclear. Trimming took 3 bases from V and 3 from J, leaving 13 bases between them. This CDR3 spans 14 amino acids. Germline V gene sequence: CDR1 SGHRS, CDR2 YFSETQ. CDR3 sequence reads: CASSSRTDLYEQYF. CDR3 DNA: TGCGCCAGCAGCTCCCGAACGGACCTCTACGAGCAGTACTTC.

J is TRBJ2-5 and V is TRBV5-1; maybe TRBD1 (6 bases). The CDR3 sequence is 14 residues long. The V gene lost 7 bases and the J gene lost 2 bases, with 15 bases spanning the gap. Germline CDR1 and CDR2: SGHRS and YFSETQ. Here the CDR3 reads CASRGDRSQETQYF. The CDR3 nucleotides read TGCGCCAGCCGAGGAGACAGGTCGCAAGAGACCCAGTACTTC.

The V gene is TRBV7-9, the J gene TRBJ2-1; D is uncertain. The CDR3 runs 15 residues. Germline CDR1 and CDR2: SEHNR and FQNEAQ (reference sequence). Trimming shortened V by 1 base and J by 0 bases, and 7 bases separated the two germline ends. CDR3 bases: TGTGCCAGCAGCTTAGTGGGCCGCTCCTACAATGAGCAGTTCTTC. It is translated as CASSLVGRSYNEQFF.

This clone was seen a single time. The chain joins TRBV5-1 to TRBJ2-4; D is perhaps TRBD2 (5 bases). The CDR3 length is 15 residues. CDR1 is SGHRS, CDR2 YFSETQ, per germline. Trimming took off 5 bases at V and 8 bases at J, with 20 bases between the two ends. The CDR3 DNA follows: TGCGCCAGCAGTCCCACCGGGGTCCTTAGGGACATTCAGTACTTC. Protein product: CASSPTGVLRDIQYF.

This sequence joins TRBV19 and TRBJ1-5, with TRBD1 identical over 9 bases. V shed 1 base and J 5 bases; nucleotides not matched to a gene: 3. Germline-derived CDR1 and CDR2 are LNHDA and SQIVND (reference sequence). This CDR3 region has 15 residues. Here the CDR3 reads CASSIVTGGDQPQHF. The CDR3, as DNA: TGTGCCAGTAGTATAGTGACAGGGGGGGATCAGCCCCAGCATTTT.

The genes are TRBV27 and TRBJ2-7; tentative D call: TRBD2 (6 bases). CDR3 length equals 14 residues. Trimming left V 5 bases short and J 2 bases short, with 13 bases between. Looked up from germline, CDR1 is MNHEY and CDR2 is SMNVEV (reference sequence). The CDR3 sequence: CASSPAGIPYEQYF. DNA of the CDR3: TGTGCCAGCAGTCCCGCGGGGATCCCCTACGAGCAGTACTTC.

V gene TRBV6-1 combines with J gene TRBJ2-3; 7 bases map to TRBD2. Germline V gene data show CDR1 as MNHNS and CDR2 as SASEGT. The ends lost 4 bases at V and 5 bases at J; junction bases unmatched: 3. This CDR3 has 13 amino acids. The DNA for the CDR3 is TGTGCCAGCAGTGGGGACTATAGAGATACGCAGTATTTT. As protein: CASSGDYRDTQYF.

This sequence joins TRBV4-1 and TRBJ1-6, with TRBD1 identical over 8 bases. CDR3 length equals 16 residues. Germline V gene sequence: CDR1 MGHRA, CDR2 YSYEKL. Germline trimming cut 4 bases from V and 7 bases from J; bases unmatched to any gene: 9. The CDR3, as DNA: TGCGCCAGCAGCCCTGGACAGGGAATGAGAAATTCACCCCTCCACTTT. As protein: CASSPGQGMRNSPLHF.

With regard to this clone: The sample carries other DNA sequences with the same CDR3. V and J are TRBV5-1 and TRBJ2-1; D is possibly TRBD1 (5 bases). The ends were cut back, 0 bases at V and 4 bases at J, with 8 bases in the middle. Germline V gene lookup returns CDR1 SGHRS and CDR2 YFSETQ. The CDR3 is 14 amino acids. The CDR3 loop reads CASSLGRDYNEQFF. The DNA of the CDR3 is TGCGCCAGCAGCTTGGGCAGGGATTACAATGAGCAGTTCTTC.